This T cell receptor (beta chain) was identified in a study of CD8 T cells in ankylosing spondylitis. Study-wide results and caveats: Reported data indicate significant enrichment of disease-linked clones within matched ankylosing spondylitis synovial fluid. One TCR beta motif, made up of seven to nine highly homologous variants, appeared characteristic of ankylosing spondylitis blood.

This clonotype was recorded a few times. The antigen is not known. Germline V CDR1 and CDR2: SGHRS, YFSETQ. There are 13 residues in the CDR3. Trimming pared 3 bases from V and 0 bases from J, leaving 6 bases between. It was by quantitative 5'-RACE with molecular barcodes that TCR beta libraries were made. One entry per CDR3 protein, called by TCRdb with MiXCR from the 5' RACE reads. Of more than 150,000 distinct CDR3 sequences in the sample, around 10% are singletons; the top ten hold 25% to 35%. What was sequenced was blood, either unsorted or a sorted T cell fraction (not recorded which). V and J are TRBV5-1 and TRBJ2-5; D gene uncertain. This TCR came from a male donor with ankylosing spondylitis or in good health (not recorded which). CDR3 sequence reads: CASSSPYQETQYF. The CDR3 DNA follows: TGCGCCAGCAGCTCCCCTTACCAAGAGACCCAGTACTTC.